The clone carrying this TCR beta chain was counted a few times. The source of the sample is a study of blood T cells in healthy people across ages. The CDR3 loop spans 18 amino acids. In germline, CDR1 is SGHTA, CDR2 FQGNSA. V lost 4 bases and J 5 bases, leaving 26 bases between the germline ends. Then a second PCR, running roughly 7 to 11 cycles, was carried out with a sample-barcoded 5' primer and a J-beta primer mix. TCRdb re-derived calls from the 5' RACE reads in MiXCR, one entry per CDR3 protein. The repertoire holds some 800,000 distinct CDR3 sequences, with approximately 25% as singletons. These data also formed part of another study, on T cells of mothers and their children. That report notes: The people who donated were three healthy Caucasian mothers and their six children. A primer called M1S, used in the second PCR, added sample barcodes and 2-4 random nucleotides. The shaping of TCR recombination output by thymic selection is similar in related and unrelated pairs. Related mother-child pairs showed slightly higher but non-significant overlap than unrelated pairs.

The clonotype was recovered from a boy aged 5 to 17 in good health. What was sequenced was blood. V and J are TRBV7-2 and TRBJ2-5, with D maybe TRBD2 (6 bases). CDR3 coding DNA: TGTGCCAGCAGCTCCATACCCATGGGACTCGGGGCACTGGAGACCCAGTACTTC. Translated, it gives CASSSIPMGLGALETQYF.